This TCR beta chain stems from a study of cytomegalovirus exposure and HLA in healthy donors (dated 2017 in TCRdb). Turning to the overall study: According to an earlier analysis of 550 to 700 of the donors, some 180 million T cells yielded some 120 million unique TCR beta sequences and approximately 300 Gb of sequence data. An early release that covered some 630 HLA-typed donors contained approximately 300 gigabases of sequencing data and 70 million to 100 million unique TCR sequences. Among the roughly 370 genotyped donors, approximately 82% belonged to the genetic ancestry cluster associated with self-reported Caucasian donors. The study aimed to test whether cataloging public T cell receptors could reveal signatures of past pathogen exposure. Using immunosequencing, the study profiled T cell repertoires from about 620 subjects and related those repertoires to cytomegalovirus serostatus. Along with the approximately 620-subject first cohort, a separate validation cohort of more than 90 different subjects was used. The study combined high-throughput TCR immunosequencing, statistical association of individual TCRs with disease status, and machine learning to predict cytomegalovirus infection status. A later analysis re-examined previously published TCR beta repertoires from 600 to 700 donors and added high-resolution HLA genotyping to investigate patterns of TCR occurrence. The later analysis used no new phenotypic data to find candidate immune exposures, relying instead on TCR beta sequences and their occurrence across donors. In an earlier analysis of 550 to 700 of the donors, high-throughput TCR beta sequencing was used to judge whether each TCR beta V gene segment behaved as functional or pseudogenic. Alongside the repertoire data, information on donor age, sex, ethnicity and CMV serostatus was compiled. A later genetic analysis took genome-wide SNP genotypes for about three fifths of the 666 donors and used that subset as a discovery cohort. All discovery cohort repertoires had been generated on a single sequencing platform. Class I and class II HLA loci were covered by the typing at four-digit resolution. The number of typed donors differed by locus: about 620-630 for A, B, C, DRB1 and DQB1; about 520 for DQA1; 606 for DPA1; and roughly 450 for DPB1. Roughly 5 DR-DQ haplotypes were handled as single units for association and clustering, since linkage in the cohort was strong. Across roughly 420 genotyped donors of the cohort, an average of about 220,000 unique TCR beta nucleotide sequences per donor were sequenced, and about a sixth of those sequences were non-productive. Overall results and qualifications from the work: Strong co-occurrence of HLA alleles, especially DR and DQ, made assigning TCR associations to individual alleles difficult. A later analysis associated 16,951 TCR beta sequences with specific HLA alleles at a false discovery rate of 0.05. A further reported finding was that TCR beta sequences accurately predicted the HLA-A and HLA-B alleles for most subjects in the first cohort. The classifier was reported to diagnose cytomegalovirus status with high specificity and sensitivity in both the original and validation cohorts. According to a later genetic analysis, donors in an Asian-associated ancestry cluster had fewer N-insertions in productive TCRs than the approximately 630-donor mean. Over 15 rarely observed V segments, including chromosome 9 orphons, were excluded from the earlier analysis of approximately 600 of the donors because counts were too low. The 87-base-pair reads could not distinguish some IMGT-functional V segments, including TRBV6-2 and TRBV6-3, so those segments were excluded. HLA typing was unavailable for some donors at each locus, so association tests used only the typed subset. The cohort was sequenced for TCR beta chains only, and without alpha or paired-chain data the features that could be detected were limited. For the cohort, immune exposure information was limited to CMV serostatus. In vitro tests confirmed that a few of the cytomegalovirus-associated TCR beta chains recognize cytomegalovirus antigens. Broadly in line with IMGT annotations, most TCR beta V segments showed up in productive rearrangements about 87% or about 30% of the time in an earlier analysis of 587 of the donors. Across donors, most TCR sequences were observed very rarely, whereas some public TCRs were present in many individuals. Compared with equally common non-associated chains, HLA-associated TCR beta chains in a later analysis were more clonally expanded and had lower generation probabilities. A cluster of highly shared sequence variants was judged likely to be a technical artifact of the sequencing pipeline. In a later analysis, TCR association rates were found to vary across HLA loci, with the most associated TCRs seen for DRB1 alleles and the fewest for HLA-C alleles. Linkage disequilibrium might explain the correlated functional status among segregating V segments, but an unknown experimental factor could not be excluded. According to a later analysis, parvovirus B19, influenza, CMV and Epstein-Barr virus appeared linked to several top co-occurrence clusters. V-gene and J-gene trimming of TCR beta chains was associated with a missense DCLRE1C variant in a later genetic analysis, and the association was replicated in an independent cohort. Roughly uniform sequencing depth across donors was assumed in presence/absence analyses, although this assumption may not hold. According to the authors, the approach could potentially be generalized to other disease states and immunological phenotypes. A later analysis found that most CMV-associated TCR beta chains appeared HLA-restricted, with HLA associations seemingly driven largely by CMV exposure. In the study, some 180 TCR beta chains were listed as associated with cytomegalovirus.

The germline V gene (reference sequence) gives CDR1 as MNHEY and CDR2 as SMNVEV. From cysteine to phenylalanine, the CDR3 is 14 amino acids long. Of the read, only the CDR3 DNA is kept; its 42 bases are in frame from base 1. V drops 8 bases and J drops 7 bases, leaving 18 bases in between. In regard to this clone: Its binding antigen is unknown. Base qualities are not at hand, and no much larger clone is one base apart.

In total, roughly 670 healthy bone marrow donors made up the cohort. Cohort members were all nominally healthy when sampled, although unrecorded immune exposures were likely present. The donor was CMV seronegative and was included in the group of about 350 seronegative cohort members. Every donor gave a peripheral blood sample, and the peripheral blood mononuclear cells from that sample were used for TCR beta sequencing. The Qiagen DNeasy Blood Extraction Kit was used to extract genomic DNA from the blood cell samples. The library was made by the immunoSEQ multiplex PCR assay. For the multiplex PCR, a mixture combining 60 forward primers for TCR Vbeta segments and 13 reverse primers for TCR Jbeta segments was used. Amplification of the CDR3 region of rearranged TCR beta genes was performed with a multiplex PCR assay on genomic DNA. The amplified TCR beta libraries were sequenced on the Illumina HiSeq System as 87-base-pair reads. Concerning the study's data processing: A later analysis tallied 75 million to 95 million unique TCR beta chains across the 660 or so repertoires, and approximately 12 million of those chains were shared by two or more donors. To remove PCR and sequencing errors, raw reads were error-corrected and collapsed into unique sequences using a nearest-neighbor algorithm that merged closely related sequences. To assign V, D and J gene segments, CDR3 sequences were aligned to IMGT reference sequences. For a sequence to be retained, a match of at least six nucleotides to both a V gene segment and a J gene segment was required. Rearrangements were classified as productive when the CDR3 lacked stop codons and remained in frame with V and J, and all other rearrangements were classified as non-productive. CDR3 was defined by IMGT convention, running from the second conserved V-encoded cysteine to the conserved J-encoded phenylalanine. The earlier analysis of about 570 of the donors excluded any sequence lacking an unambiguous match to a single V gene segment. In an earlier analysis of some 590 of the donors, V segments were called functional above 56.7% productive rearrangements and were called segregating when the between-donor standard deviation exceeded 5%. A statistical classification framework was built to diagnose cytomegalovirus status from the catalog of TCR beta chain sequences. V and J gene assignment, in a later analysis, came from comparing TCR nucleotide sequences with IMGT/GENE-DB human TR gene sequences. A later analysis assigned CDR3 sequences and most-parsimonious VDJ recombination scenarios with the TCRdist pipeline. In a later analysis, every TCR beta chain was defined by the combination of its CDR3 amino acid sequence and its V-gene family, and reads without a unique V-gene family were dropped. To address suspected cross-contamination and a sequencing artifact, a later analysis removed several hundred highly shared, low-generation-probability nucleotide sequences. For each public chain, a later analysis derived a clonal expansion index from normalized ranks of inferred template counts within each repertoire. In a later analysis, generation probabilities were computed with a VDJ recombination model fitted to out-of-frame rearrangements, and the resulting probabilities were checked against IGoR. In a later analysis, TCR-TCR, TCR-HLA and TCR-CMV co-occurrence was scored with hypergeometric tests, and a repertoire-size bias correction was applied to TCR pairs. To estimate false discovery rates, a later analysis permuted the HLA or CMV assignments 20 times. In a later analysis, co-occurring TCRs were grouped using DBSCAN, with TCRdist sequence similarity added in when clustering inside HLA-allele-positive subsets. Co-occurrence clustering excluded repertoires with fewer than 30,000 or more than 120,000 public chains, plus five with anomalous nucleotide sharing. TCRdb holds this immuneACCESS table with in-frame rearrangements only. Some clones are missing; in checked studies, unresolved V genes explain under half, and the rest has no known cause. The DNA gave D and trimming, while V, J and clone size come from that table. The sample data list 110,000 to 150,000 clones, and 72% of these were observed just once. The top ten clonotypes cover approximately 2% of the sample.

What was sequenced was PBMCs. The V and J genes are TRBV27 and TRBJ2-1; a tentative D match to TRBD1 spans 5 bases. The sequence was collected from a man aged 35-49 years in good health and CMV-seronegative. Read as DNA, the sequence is TGTGCCAGCGGAGAACAGGCCCTCGGGAATGAGCAGTTCTTC. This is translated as CASGEQALGNEQFF.